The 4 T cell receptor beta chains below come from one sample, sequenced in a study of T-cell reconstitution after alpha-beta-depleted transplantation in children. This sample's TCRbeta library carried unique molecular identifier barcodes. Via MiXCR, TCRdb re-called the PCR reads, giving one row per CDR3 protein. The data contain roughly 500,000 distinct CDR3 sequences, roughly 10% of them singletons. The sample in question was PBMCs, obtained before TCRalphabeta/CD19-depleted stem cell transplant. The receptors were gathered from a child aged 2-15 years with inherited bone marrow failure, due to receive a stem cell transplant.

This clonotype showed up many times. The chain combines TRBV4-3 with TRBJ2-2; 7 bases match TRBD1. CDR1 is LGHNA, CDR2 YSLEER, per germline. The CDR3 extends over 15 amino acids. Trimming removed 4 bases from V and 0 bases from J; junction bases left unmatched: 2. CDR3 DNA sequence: TGCGCCAGCAGCCTGACAGGGACGAACACCGGGGAGCTGTTTTTT. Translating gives CASSLTGTNTGELFF.

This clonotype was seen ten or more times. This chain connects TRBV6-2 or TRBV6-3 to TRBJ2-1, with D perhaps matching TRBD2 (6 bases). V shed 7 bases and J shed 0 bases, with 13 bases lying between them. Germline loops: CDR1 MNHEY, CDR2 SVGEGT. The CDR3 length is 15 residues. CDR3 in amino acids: CASMRRESSYNEQFF. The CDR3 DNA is TGTGCCAGCATGAGGAGGGAGAGCTCCTACAATGAGCAGTTCTTC.

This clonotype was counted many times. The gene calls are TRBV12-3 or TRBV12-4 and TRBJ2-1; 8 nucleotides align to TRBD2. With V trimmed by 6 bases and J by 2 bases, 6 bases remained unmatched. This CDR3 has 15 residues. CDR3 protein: CASRAGTRAYNEQFF. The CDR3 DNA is TGTGCCAGCAGAGCCGGGACTAGGGCCTACAATGAGCAGTTCTTC.

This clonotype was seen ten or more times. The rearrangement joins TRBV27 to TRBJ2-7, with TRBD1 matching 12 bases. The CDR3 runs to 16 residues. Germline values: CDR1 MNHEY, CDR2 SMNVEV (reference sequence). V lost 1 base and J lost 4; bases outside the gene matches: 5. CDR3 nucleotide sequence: TGTGCCAGCAGTTTATTGGGGGGACAGGGGGCTTACGAGCAGTACTTC. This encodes CASSLLGGQGAYEQYF.